This paragraph covers one TCR beta chain sequence. Its antigen is not identified. The data stem from a study of CD8+ T cells in alopecia areata. On the study more broadly: Twice daily, treated patients received 5 to 10 mg of oral tofacitinib. The study gave tofacitinib for 6 to 18 months, then 6 months off drug. Study-level points and caveats: Across lesional scalp, and particularly alopecia totalis/universalis, clonality surpassed that of normal scalp. Scalp clonality, together with expanded CD8+ clones among the top 100, fell significantly with tofacitinib.

Treatment in this sample: oral pan-JAK inhibitor, 5-10 mg twice daily. V lost 0 bases, J lost 2 bases, and 5 bases stayed unmatched. CDR1 and CDR2 (germline): SGDLS, YYNGEE. CDR3 length: 16 residues. Following extraction, RNA underwent reverse transcription to cDNA, which served as the sequencing template. Using immunoSEQ multiplex PCR, the repertoire was profiled, and TCRdb retains in-frame clones only, with some absent. The sample shows approximately 280,000 clones, 58% of them seen only once. The chain combines TRBV9 with TRBJ2-7; 10 positions agree with TRBD2. This sequence originates from a human donor with alopecia areata. The specimen was CD4+ T cells sorted from blood, collected at week 24, from a patient treated with tofacitinib. The CDR3 DNA reads as TGTGCCAGCAGCGTAGGGGTAGCGGGGGGTACCTACGAGCAGTACTTC. It is translated as CASSVGVAGGTYEQYF.